The clone carrying this TCR beta chain was seen repeatedly, ten times or more. Its matching antigen is unknown. This CDR3 region has 16 residues. Germline V gene sequence: CDR1 MNHEY, CDR2 SVGAGI. The trim removed 4 bases at V and 1 base at J, leaving 9 bases unmatched. This entry comes from a study of early T cells in non-severe SARS-CoV-2 infection. Study-wide context: Chains were not paired, and sequencing was done on bulk RNA from unsorted whole blood.

Findings and caveats of the study: Lookups in VDJdb leaned toward anti-spike CD8 responses and missed private and CD4 specificities.

Unique molecular identifiers were added to individual cDNA molecules. One entry per CDR3 protein results from TCRdb running MiXCR on the 5' RACE reads. Of fewer than 50,000 distinct CDR3 sequences listed, 4% are singletons. The chain employs TRBV6-5 and TRBJ1-1, with 7 positions matching TRBD1. This clonotype originated in an adult who was a healthcare worker with PCR-confirmed SARS-CoV-2 infection or an uninfected control (not recorded which). The sample comprised whole blood. CDR3 DNA: TGTGCCAGCAGTTCTATCCTCAACAGGGGGAACACTGAAGCTTTCTTT. Its protein product is CASSSILNRGNTEAFF.